These 18 T cell receptor beta chains were all obtained from the same sample, sequenced in a study of T cells in localized non-small cell lung cancer. Clones were sequenced by immunoSEQ multiplex PCR, and TCRdb holds only the in-frame ones, with some missing. The sample yields about 24,000 clones, around 87% seen once. This material consisted of peripheral blood, taken before any cancer treatment. The source of these receptors is a male donor aged 60 or older with stage II squamous cell lung carcinoma.

This clone has just one count. The chain links TRBV30 to TRBJ2-3; D unresolved. The germline CDR1 and CDR2 sequences are GTSNPN and SVGIG (reference sequence). V lost 4 bases and J lost 3, with 8 bases in between. CDR3 length equals 12 residues. DNA of the CDR3: TGTGCCTGGATCCCCGGGACAGATACGCAGTATTTT. Its translation is CAWIPGTDTQYF.

The J gene is TRBJ1-5, the V gene TRBV19; tentative D call: TRBD1 (6 bases). The CDR3 runs to 16 residues. From germline, CDR1 is LNHDA and CDR2 SQIVND (reference sequence). Trimming took off 6 bases at V and 3 bases at J, with 18 bases between the two ends. CDR3 sequence (DNA): TGTGCCAGTAGAGAAAGGGGGGACCTTCCCAATCAGCCCCAGCATTTT. Translated, it gives CASRERGDLPNQPQHF.

V is TRBV7-9 and J is TRBJ1-1, with 9 nucleotides matching TRBD1. J lost 1 base, V lost 1 base, and 4 bases had no gene match. The CDR3 is 16 residues long. CDR1 is SEHNR and CDR2 is FQNEAQ in the germline V gene (reference sequence). CDR3 in DNA: TGTGCCAGCAGCTTAGATACAGGGGGCGAGAACACTGAAGCTTTCTTT. Its translation: CASSLDTGGENTEAFF. Based on the CDR3 plus reference TRBV7-9 and TRBJ1-1, the full variable domain is DTGVSQNPRHKITKRGQNVTFRCDPISEHNRLYWYRQTLGQGPEFLTYFQNEAQLEKSRLLSDRFSAERPKGSFSTLEIQRTEQGDSAMYLCASSLDTGGENTEAFFGQGTRLTVV.

The chain combines TRBV15 with TRBJ2-4; a possible D gene is TRBD1 (6 bases). This CDR3 contains 15 residues. In germline, CDR1 is LNHNV, CDR2 YYDKDF (reference sequence). V lost 1 base and J lost 7, with 14 bases in between. CDR3 loop: CATSRGRGSGNIQYF. Here the CDR3 DNA reads TGTGCCACCAGCAGAGGCAGGGGCTCAGGGAACATTCAGTACTTC.

The rearrangement uses TRBV5-1 and TRBJ2-3; 9 bases are shared with TRBD2. CDR1 and CDR2 (germline): SGHRS, YFSETQ. The CDR3 consists of 16 residues. V was clipped by 1 base and J by 4 bases; unmatched bases: 7. This CDR3 reads CASSLPAGGYADTQYF. As DNA, the CDR3 is TGCGCCAGCAGCTTGCCGGCGGGGGGGTACGCAGATACGCAGTATTTT.

The V and J genes are TRBV27 and TRBJ2-7; unclear D gene. V was cut by 2 bases and J by 1 base, with 12 bases left in between. The germline V gene has CDR1 MNHEY and CDR2 SMNVEV (reference sequence). CDR3 length: 15 residues. The CDR3 reads CASSLGGIGSYEQYF. Here the CDR3 DNA reads TGTGCCAGCAGTTTAGGTGGGATCGGGTCCTACGAGCAGTACTTC.

J is TRBJ1-2 and V is TRBV9, with 8 bases aligning to TRBD1. Germline V gene sequence: CDR1 SGDLS, CDR2 YYNGEE. V dropped 2 bases and J dropped 3; count of bases not matched to a gene: 3. The CDR3 loop spans 14 amino acids. The DNA of the CDR3 is TGTGCCAGCAGCGTCGGACAGGGAGACTATGGCTACACCTTC. Its translation is CASSVGQGDYGYTF.

The chain carries TRBV5-6 and TRBJ2-3, with D tentatively TRBD2 (6 bases). CDR3 length: 13 amino acids. CDR1 is SGHDT, CDR2 YYEEEE, per germline. Trimming stripped 4 bases from V and 6 bases from J, with 12 bases between. The CDR3 sequence: CASSLKGLDTQYF. As DNA, the CDR3 is TGTGCCAGCAGCCTGAAGGGACTCGATACGCAGTATTTT.

This clone was seen a few times. The chain is built from TRBV5-1 and TRBJ1-6; D is unresolved. Germline values: CDR1 SGHRS, CDR2 YFSETQ. This CDR3 is 15 amino acids long. Trimming pared 2 bases from V and 7 bases from J, leaving 13 bases between. CDR3 region: CASSFLAGGNSPLHF. The CDR3 bases are TGCGCCAGCAGCTTCCTAGCCGGCGGAAATTCACCCCTCCACTTT.

The V and J genes are TRBV18 and TRBJ1-5; 9 bases agree with TRBD1. The germline gives CDR1 KGHSH, CDR2 LQKENI. The CDR3 extends over 15 amino acids. V shed 2 bases, J shed 7 bases, and the junction held 6 bases outside the gene matches. The CDR3 loop reads CASSPTGQGNQPQHF. CDR3 DNA: TGTGCCAGCTCACCAACGGGACAGGGAAACCAGCCCCAGCATTTT.

The chain joins TRBV5-4 to TRBJ1-2; tentatively, D is TRBD1 (5 bases). The V end lost 2 bases, the J end lost 8 bases, and 13 bases lay between the germline ends. The CDR3 length is 13 residues. Germline CDR1 SGHNT, CDR2 YYREEE (reference sequence). The CDR3 DNA sequence: TGTGCCAGCAGCTTTGGGACCCAGGAAGGCTACACCTTC. It translates to CASSFGTQEGYTF.

CDR3: CASSWRTSGAYEQYF. CDR3 nucleotide sequence: TGTGCCAGCAGTTGGCGGACTAGCGGAGCCTACGAGCAGTACTTC. The chain recombines TRBV6-5 with TRBJ2-7; TRBD2 aligns across 10 bases. Per the germline V gene, CDR1 is MNHEY and CDR2 is SVGAGI. This CDR3 has 15 amino acids. Trimming removed 4 bases from V and 2 bases from J; junction bases left unmatched: 5.

This chain joins TRBV14 and TRBJ2-1, with unresolved D. The V and J ends lost 5 bases and 0 bases respectively, with 8 bases between them. Germline V CDR1 and CDR2: SGHDN, FVKESK. CDR3 length equals 14 residues. The CDR3 region has the DNA TGTGCCAGCAGCTACCGAGGCTCCTACAATGAGCAGTTCTTC. This gives the protein CASSYRGSYNEQFF.

The chain couples TRBV6-6 to TRBJ1-5; a possible D gene is TRBD1 (6 bases). The CDR3 is 15 amino acids. Germline V gene sequence: CDR1 MNHNY, CDR2 SVGAGI (reference sequence). Trimming stripped 4 bases from V and 3 bases from J, with 13 bases between. CDR3 sequence reads: CASSSSRTDNQPQHF. Here the CDR3 DNA reads TGTGCCAGCAGTTCCTCAAGGACAGACAATCAGCCCCAGCATTTT.

The V and J genes are TRBV5-1 and TRBJ2-5; possibly TRBD1 for D (5 bases). V lost 1 base to trimming and J lost 3 bases, with 7 bases between them. The CDR3 loop spans 13 amino acids. Germline V lookup: CDR1 SGHRS, CDR2 YFSETQ. CDR3 nucleotide sequence: TGCGCCAGCAGCTTGTTAGGGGAAGAGACCCAGTACTTC. Its protein is CASSLLGEETQYF.

The rearrangement links TRBV19 to TRBJ1-1; possibly TRBD1 for D (6 bases). Germline V gene sequence: CDR1 LNHDA, CDR2 SQIVND (reference sequence). This CDR3 region has 16 residues. V dropped 5 bases and J dropped 0 bases, with 16 bases sitting between them. The CDR3 sequence: CASSYKQGPMNTEAFF. CDR3 nucleotides: TGTGCCAGTAGTTATAAACAGGGTCCCATGAACACTGAAGCTTTCTTT.

This chain connects TRBV14 to TRBJ2-5; D gene ambiguous. The DNA end is more similar to TRBJ2-7, so the J call may be wrong. The germline CDR1 and CDR2 sequences are SGHDN and FVKESK. The CDR3 extends over 13 amino acids. The CDR3 loop is CATRPADTYEQYF. The CDR3 DNA reads TGTGCCACTCGCCCAGCAGATACTTACGAGCAGTACTTC.

This clone was seen just once. The J gene is TRBJ2-1, the V gene TRBV7-9; 12 positions match TRBD2. J lost 2 bases, V lost 5 bases, and 10 bases had no gene match. The CDR3 consists of 18 residues. Germline V gene data show CDR1 as SEHNR and CDR2 as FQNEAQ (reference sequence). The CDR3 DNA reads as TGTGCCAGCAGCCTCGCGACCAGACTAGCGGGAGCCTACAATGAGCAGTTCTTC. Residues: CASSLATRLAGAYNEQFF.